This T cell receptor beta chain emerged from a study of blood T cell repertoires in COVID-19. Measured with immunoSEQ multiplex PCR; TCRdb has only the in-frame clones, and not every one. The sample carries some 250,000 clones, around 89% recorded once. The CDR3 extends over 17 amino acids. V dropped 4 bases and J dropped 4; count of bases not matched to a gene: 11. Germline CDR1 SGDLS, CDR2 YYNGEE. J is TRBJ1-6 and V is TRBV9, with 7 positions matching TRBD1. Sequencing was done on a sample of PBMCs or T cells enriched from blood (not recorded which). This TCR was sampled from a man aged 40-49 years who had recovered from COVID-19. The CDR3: CASSPKTGPTYNSPLHF. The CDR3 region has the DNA TGTGCCAGCAGCCCGAAGACAGGGCCGACGTATAATTCACCCCTCCACTTT.